These 14 T cell receptor beta chains were all obtained from the same sample, sequenced in a study of T cells after yellow fever vaccination. One entry per CDR3 protein results from TCRdb running MiXCR on the 5' RACE reads. The sample carries about 260,000 distinct CDR3 sequences, more than 3.5% recorded once. Material: PBMCs, obtained 15 days after the yellow fever booster vaccination. The receptors derive from a young man who received the YFV17D yellow fever vaccine.

This clonotype was picked up a small number of times. V and J are TRBV7-6 and TRBJ2-1; possible D gene TRBD1, 5 bases. This CDR3 is 11 amino acids long. Germline values: CDR1 SGHVS, CDR2 FNYEAQ. In DNA, the CDR3 is TGTGCTGGGGCCACCAACAATGAGCAGTTCTTC. It is translated as CAGATNNEQFF.

This clonotype was detected a few times. The chain is built from TRBV5-4 and TRBJ2-2; D is uncertain. Germline V gene data show CDR1 as SGHNT and CDR2 as YYREEE (reference sequence). The length of the CDR3 is 13 residues. Trimming cost V 3 bases and J 3 bases, with 6 bases left between them. The CDR3 nucleotides read TGTGCCAGCAGCTCAAAGGACACCGGGGAGCTGTTTTTT. It encodes CASSSKDTGELFF.

This clonotype was detected a few times. This chain joins TRBV19 and TRBJ2-7; D not certain. The CDR3 contains 12 residues. The ends were cut back, 3 bases at V and 6 bases at J, with 9 bases in the middle. In germline, CDR1 is LNHDA, CDR2 SQIVND (reference sequence). The CDR3 nucleotides read TGTGCCAGTAGTATTTACAAGGGCGAGCAGTACTTC. Translated, it gives CASSIYKGEQYF.

Many counts were recorded for this clonotype. The chain joins TRBV4-3 to TRBJ2-1, with TRBD2 matching over 7 bases. The germline V gene encodes CDR1 LGHNA and CDR2 YSLEER. The CDR3 loop spans 16 amino acids. Trimming at V came to 3 bases and at J to 5 bases, leaving 10 bases not matched to a gene. The CDR3: CASSHGLGGSDNEQFF. In DNA, the CDR3 is TGCGCCAGCAGCCACGGACTAGGAGGTTCCGACAATGAGCAGTTCTTC.

The gene calls are TRBV7-2 and TRBJ2-7; 8 nucleotides match TRBD2. The V segment lost 0 bases and the J segment 3 bases; nucleotides outside the gene matches: 7. This CDR3 comprises 16 residues. CDR1 SGHTA and CDR2 FQGNSA come from the germline V gene. For the CDR3, the DNA is TGTGCCAGCAGCTTAGCTTTGGGGACTAGTAGCTACGAGCAGTACTTC. Translated: CASSLALGTSSYEQYF. Full variable domain (missing parts from reference TRBV7-2 and TRBJ2-7): GAGVSQSPSNKVTEKGKDVELRCDPISGHTALYWYRQSLGQGLEFLIYFQGNSAPDKSGLPSDRFSAERTGGSVSTLTIQRTQQEDSAVYLCASSLALGTSSYEQYFGPGTRLTVT.

This clonotype was detected many times. The genes are TRBV4-3 and TRBJ2-6, with D tentatively TRBD2 (6 bases). Trimming shortened V by 1 base and J by 2 bases, and 12 bases separated the two germline ends. This CDR3 is built from 17 residues. From germline, CDR1 is LGHNA and CDR2 YSLEER. Written as DNA, the CDR3 is TGCGCCAGCAGCCAAGGAGGAGGGAGTGCTGGGGCCAACGTCCTGACTTTC. It translates to CASSQGGGSAGANVLTF.

This clonotype was found many times. This chain links TRBV20-1 with TRBJ2-5; D is unclear. The ends were cut back, 5 bases at V and 2 bases at J, with 6 bases in the middle. CDR1 DFQATT and CDR2 SNEGSKA come from the germline V gene (reference sequence). CDR3 length: 11 amino acids. The CDR3 protein is CSAHSQETQYF. CDR3 DNA: TGCAGTGCTCACAGTCAAGAGACCCAGTACTTC.

On this clonotype: A much larger clonotype is one base distant, so this may be a read error. This chain joins TRBV7-2 and TRBJ1-4; D is unresolved. Trimming removed 6 bases at V and 6 bases at J, with 14 bases between. The CDR3 length is 14 residues. CDR1 and CDR2 (germline): SGHTA, FQGNSA. DNA for the CDR3: TGTGCCAGCAGTCGCGTGGGGTTGGATGAAAAACTGTTTTTT. Encoded protein: CASSRVGLDEKLFF.

The CDR3 is CASSQGRGRRAEAFF. CDR3 coding DNA: TGTGCCAGCAGCCAAGGAAGAGGCAGAAGGGCTGAAGCTTTCTTT. The chain carries TRBV14 and TRBJ1-1; no definite D call. V lost 1 base and J lost 6, with 15 bases in between. The CDR3 is 15 residues long. Germline V lookup: CDR1 SGHDN, CDR2 FVKESK. The entire variable domain, with the rest obtained from reference TRBV14 and TRBJ1-1, is as follows: EAGVTQFPSHSVIEKGQTVTLRCDPISGHDNLYWYRRVMGKEIKFLLHFVKESKQDESGMPNNRFLAERTGGTYSTLKVQPAELEDSGVYFCASSQGRGRRAEAFFGQGTRLTVV.

This clonotype was counted at least ten times. The chain employs TRBV20-1 and TRBJ2-3; D gene unclear. Trimming removed 5 bases at V and 4 bases at J, with 19 bases between. CDR1 and CDR2 (germline): DFQATT, SNEGSKA (reference sequence). The CDR3 is 15 residues long. CDR3 residues: CSADGGSNRADTQYF. The CDR3 DNA sequence: TGCAGTGCTGACGGCGGTAGCAATCGCGCAGATACGCAGTATTTT.

This clonotype has ten or more counts. The chain joins TRBV10-3 to TRBJ1-4, with D possibly matching TRBD1 (5 bases). CDR3 length: 15 amino acids. The germline V gene has CDR1 ENHRY and CDR2 SYGVKD. V was trimmed by 1 base and J by 8 bases, leaving 14 bases between them. The CDR3 region is CAISEWDGYGEKLFF. Here the CDR3 DNA reads TGTGCCATCAGTGAGTGGGACGGGTATGGCGAAAAACTGTTTTTT.

This clonotype was found many times. The chain recombines TRBV29-1 with TRBJ2-1; D possibly corresponds to TRBD2 (5 bases). Trimming cost V 5 bases and J 7 bases, with 18 bases left between them. The CDR3 contains 14 residues. Germline-derived CDR1 and CDR2 are SQVTM and ANQGSEA. CDR3 residues: CSVSRPPGFNEQFF. Here the CDR3 DNA reads TGCAGCGTTTCCCGACCCCCGGGATTTAATGAGCAGTTCTTC.

This clonotype was counted many times. V usage is TRBV20-1 and J usage is TRBJ2-3, with 9 positions matching TRBD2. V dropped 3 bases and J dropped 8; count of bases not matched to a gene: 9. Germline V lookup: CDR1 DFQATT, CDR2 SNEGSKA (reference sequence). The CDR3 contains 14 residues. In nucleotides, the CDR3 is TGCAGTGCTAGGCTCAGCGGGGGGCGGGGTACGCAGTATTTT. Its translation is CSARLSGGRGTQYF.

This clonotype was counted ten times or more. This chain joins TRBV10-3 and TRBJ1-1; TRBD1 might be the D (6 bases). V was cut by 8 bases and J by 3 bases, with 16 bases left in between. CDR1 and CDR2 (germline): ENHRY, SYGVKD. This CDR3 contains 14 residues. The CDR3 coding sequence is TGTGCCATCGGCGGGAGGGGGGGCGACACTGAAGCTTTCTTT. Amino acids: CAIGGRGGDTEAFF.